These T cell receptor beta chains were read from a single sample in a study of OX40 agonist ivuxolimab in advanced cancers. Using immunoSEQ multiplex PCR, the repertoire was profiled, and TCRdb retains in-frame clones only, with some absent. The sample includes about 100,000 clones, roughly 90% of them seen just once. The starting material was CD4+ or CD8+ T cells sorted from blood, obtained in a trial of the OX40 agonist ivuxolimab. All receptors come from an adult with an advanced solid tumor such as melanoma, head and neck, liver or kidney cancer. The CDR3 runs from the conserved cysteine through the conserved F or W.

v_call cdr3_aa
TRBV27 CASSSRSRNTQYF
TRBV25-1 CASSDPVREYNEQFF
TRBV2 CASTRDGSYEQYF
TRBV21-1 CASSSGTGELFF
TRBV7-3 CASSPDGTVTRELFF
TRBV5-1 CASSSAHYEQYF
TRBV10-1 CASSKGQGRSEAFF
TRBV30 CAWSVQGRNEKLFF
TRBV5-6 CASSWGAVHIYPSNQPQHF
TRBV7-9 CAKGTGPTLLNTIYF
TRBV7-2 CASTYLTGGYQPQHF
TRBV9 CASSVKGELFF
TRBV2 CAGAGREQYF
TRBV11-2 CASSPSGQGPDTQYF
TRBV18 CASSSSPTSPEKLFF
TRBV11-2 CASSLDDRENTEAFF
TRBV6-1 CASQSLGGQWAEAFF
TRBV6-1 CASTLDRTQETQYF
TRBV28 CASSAVAGPTNSPLHF
TRBV4-2 CASSQDVGGENIQYF
TRBV19 CASSMAGRYNEQFF
TRBV11-2 CASSLKPTGRPYNEQFF
TRBV7-2 CASSLITIQLAGGGNEQFF
TRBV7-2 CASSLGYDTQYF
TRBV29-1 CSVENGQGETQYF
TRBV2 CASSVAGVGDQPQHF
TRBV29-1 CSVAGGTGGGNQPQHF
TRBV7-2 CASSFSGGQYQPQHF
TRBV7-2 CASSAYTGTSGINEQFF
TRBV5-1 CASSWGQENTEAFF
TRBV9 CASSTTGSASETQYF